These 30 T cell receptor beta chains were sequenced from one sample in a study of T cells in localized non-small cell lung cancer. The assay was immunoSEQ multiplex PCR, and TCRdb's table has in-frame clones only and misses some. The sample carries 130,000 or so clones, more than 80% recorded once. The material was peripheral blood, obtained before any cancer treatment. Receptors were obtained from a female donor older than 55 with stage I lung adenocarcinoma.

This clone was seen only once. This chain links TRBV27 with TRBJ2-7; TRBD2 agrees at 13 bases. V was pared by 5 bases and J by 3 bases, with 7 bases of the junction left unmatched. Germline CDR1 is MNHEY and CDR2 is SMNVEV (reference sequence). CDR3 length equals 16 residues. The chain's CDR3 is CASSILTSGRIYEQYF. As DNA, the CDR3 is TGTGCCAGCAGTATCCTGACTAGCGGGAGGATCTACGAGCAGTACTTC.

This clone was seen a single time. The chain recombines TRBV6-5 with TRBJ2-7; 12 bases fit TRBD2. V shed 4 bases and J 9 bases; nucleotides not matched to a gene: 7. The CDR3 totals 14 residues. CDR1 is MNHEY and CDR2 is SVGAGI in the germline V gene. CDR3 amino acids: CASSLASGRGRQYF. In nucleotides, the CDR3 is TGTGCCAGCAGTTTGGCTAGCGGGAGGGGAAGGCAGTACTTC.

V usage is TRBV29-1 and J usage is TRBJ1-1; 7 bases align to TRBD1. Trimming took 6 bases from V and 4 from J; bases not matched to a gene: 8. Germline V gives CDR1 SQVTM, CDR2 ANQGSEA. The CDR3 consists of 13 residues. DNA for the CDR3: TGCAGCGTAAGACTGACAGGGCCCACTGAAGCTTTCTTT. It yields the protein CSVRLTGPTEAFF. The full variable domain, completed using reference TRBV29-1 and TRBJ1-1, is SAVISQKPSRDICQRGTSLTIQCQVDSQVTMMFWYRQQPGQSLTLIATANQGSEATYESGFVIDKFPISRPNLTFSTLTVSNMSPEDSSIYLCSVRLTGPTEAFFGQGTRLTVV.

The chain recombines TRBV25-1 with TRBJ2-5; 7 bases map to TRBD2. The trim removed 2 bases at V and 5 bases at J, leaving 17 bases unmatched. Germline V gene sequence: CDR1 MGHDK, CDR2 SYGVNS. The CDR3 is 18 residues long. CDR3 DNA sequence: TGTGCCAGCAGTGAACACGGAATTGGTCGAGGGACTACGGAGACCCAGTACTTC. It is translated as CASSEHGIGRGTTETQYF.

This clone was counted a single time. DNA of the CDR3: TGTGCCAGCAGCAAGACAAGTCCTTCGTACAATGAGCAGTTCTTC. It yields the protein CASSKTSPSYNEQFF. V is TRBV11-3 and J is TRBJ2-1; D uncertain. In germline, CDR1 is SGHNT, CDR2 YENEEA. The CDR3 runs to 15 residues. V dropped 5 bases and J dropped 4 bases, with 15 bases sitting between them.

The table lists this clone with a count of one. This chain connects TRBV11-2 to TRBJ1-3; 8 bases match TRBD1. Per the germline V gene, CDR1 is SGHAT and CDR2 is FQNNGV. Losses at the gene ends were 1 base for V and 3 bases for J; bases not matched to a gene: 8. The CDR3 has 17 residues. The CDR3 reads CASSLVQRTGHGNTIYF. CDR3 coding DNA: TGTGCCAGCAGCTTAGTTCAAAGGACAGGGCATGGAAACACCATATATTTT.

This chain's CDR3 is CASSPHPTLGHNYGYTF. In DNA, the CDR3 is TGTGCCAGCAGTCCGCACCCGACCCTTGGGCATAACTATGGCTACACCTTC. V is TRBV28 and J is TRBJ1-2, with no clear D. CDR3 length: 17 amino acids. Germline-derived CDR1 and CDR2 are MDHEN and SYDVKM. Trimming took 5 bases from V and 1 from J, leaving 20 bases between them.

This chain uses TRBV5-6 with TRBJ2-1; 7 nucleotides match TRBD1. Trimming took 0 bases from V and 7 from J; bases not matched to a gene: 1. This CDR3 has 13 residues. Germline lookup yields CDR1 SGHDT and CDR2 YYEEEE. CDR3 amino acids: CASSLVRGNEQFF. In DNA form, the CDR3 reads TGTGCCAGCAGCTTGGTCAGGGGGAATGAGCAGTTCTTC. Complete variable domain (other parts from reference TRBV5-6 and TRBJ2-1): DAGVTQSPTHLIKTRGQQVTLRCSPKSGHDTVSWYQQALGQGPQFIFQYYEEEERQRGNFPDRFSGHQFPNYSSELNVNALLLGDSALYLCASSLVRGNEQFFGPGTRLTVL.

The DNA for the CDR3 is TGTGCCAGCAACCCTCACCAGGCTGGGGCCAACGTCCTGACTTTC. It is translated as CASNPHQAGANVLTF. The rearrangement uses TRBV2 and TRBJ2-6; D ambiguous. This CDR3 is built from 15 residues. CDR1 and CDR2 from the germline V gene are SNHLY and FYNNEI. Trimming removed 7 bases from V and 2 bases from J, with 12 bases in between.

The chain links TRBV2 to TRBJ2-7; no firm D call. The CDR3 is made up of 15 amino acids. Germline V lookup: CDR1 SNHLY, CDR2 FYNNEI. Trimming removed 3 bases from V and 6 bases from J, with 18 bases in between. CDR3 residues: CASSDNVGWSLEQYF. CDR3 sequence (DNA): TGTGCCAGCAGTGACAACGTAGGGTGGTCCCTCGAGCAGTACTTC.

The V and J genes are TRBV13 and TRBJ2-1; 7 bases are shared with TRBD2. The CDR3 has 16 residues. The V gene end was trimmed by 5 bases and the J gene end by 2 bases; junction bases not matched to a gene: 9. Germline V gene data show CDR1 as PRHDT and CDR2 as FYEKMQ (reference sequence). The CDR3 region is CASSVYGEGPYNEQFF. The DNA of the CDR3 is TGTGCCAGCAGCGTCTATGGGGAGGGCCCCTACAATGAGCAGTTCTTC.

This clone was found once. The chain links TRBV5-4 to TRBJ2-4, with TRBD2 identical over 13 bases. Germline values: CDR1 SGHNT, CDR2 YYREEE (reference sequence). V was clipped by 5 bases and J by 14 bases; unmatched bases: 7. The CDR3 runs 13 residues. The CDR3 sequence: CASRAGTSGMEYF. As DNA, the CDR3 is TGTGCCAGCAGAGCCGGGACTAGCGGGATGGAGTACTTC.

The chain has TRBV2 and TRBJ1-5; the match to TRBD1 covers 8 bases. Germline values: CDR1 SNHLY, CDR2 FYNNEI. Trimming cost V 6 bases and J 7 bases; bases outside gene matches: 5. The length of the CDR3 is 13 residues. CDR3 amino acids: CASSRTGQQPQHF. In DNA form, the CDR3 reads TGTGCCAGCAGCCGGACAGGGCAACAGCCCCAGCATTTT.

The chain has TRBV25-1 and TRBJ2-7; D unclear. Germline assignment: CDR1 MGHDK and CDR2 SYGVNS. Deletions cut 1 base from V and 1 base from J, with 8 bases between. The CDR3 sequence is 14 residues long. CDR3 region: CASSEWGTSYEQYF. The CDR3 DNA sequence: TGTGCCAGCAGTGAATGGGGAACTTCCTACGAGCAGTACTTC.

This chain joins TRBV4-1 and TRBJ1-2; 7 positions match TRBD1. This CDR3 comprises 17 residues. V lost 3 bases, J lost 6 bases, and 16 bases stayed unmatched. CDR1 is MGHRA, CDR2 YSYEKL, per germline. CDR3 protein: CASSHEKRGLGLDGYTF. In DNA form, the CDR3 reads TGCGCCAGCAGCCACGAAAAGAGGGGGCTCGGCTTGGATGGCTACACCTTC.

The rearrangement joins TRBV7-9 to TRBJ2-1, with 16 bases identical to TRBD2. The germline CDR1 and CDR2 sequences are SEHNR and FQNEAQ (reference sequence). The CDR3 sequence is 17 residues long. V lost 5 bases, J lost 2 bases, and 3 bases stayed unmatched. CDR3 sequence: CASSGTSGRDAYNEQFF. The CDR3 nucleotides are TGTGCCAGCAGCGGGACTAGCGGGAGGGATGCCTACAATGAGCAGTTCTTC.

This sequence joins TRBV28 and TRBJ1-5, with D unclear. V lost 2 bases, J lost 7 bases, and 9 bases lay in between. The CDR3 loop spans 13 amino acids. Germline V gene lookup returns CDR1 MDHEN and CDR2 SYDVKM. CDR3 sequence reads: CASSLGLSQPQHF. The CDR3 DNA follows: TGTGCCAGCAGTTTAGGACTCTCCCAGCCCCAGCATTTT.

J is TRBJ2-1 and V is TRBV28; TRBD2 agrees at 8 bases. The germline gives CDR1 MDHEN, CDR2 SYDVKM. The J segment lost 10 bases and the V segment lost 10 bases, leaving 15 bases of the junction unmatched. The CDR3 is 14 residues long. The CDR3: CATRGGGRAREQFF. In DNA, the CDR3 is TGTGCCACCCGCGGCGGGGGGAGGGCTAGGGAGCAGTTCTTC.

The count of this clone is one. The V gene is TRBV11-2, the J gene TRBJ1-1; the D gene is possibly TRBD1 (6 bases). The CDR3 totals 14 residues. Germline V CDR1 and CDR2: SGHAT, FQNNGV. V lost 1 base, J lost 7 bases, and 13 bases lay in between. CDR3 sequence reads: CASSLGGGQSEAFF. In DNA form, the CDR3 reads TGTGCCAGCAGCTTAGGGGGAGGACAGAGTGAAGCTTTCTTT.

This CDR3 reads CAFPGGPRVGELFF. CDR3 DNA sequence: TGTGCCTTTCCAGGGGGCCCCAGGGTTGGGGAGCTGTTTTTT. This sequence joins TRBV30 and TRBJ2-2; 8 bases are a match to TRBD1. V dropped 7 bases and J dropped 8; count of bases not matched to a gene: 12. The germline V gene has CDR1 GTSNPN and CDR2 SVGIG (reference sequence). The CDR3 has 14 amino acids. The entire variable domain, with the rest obtained from reference TRBV30 and TRBJ2-2, is as follows: SQTIHQWPATLVQPVGSPLSLECTVEGTSNPNLYWYRQAAGRGLQLLFYSVGIGQISSEVPQNLSASRPQDRQFILSSKKLLLSDSGFYLCAFPGGPRVGELFFGEGSRLTVL.

This clone is a singleton in its sample. This chain joins TRBV5-1 and TRBJ2-1; TRBD2 aligns across 10 bases. CDR1 is SGHRS and CDR2 is YFSETQ in the germline V gene. V dropped 0 bases and J dropped 1; count of bases not matched to a gene: 1. This CDR3 is 16 amino acids long. The CDR3 region has the DNA TGCGCCAGCAGCTTGGCGACTAGCGGGTCCTACAATGAGCAGTTCTTC. Residues: CASSLATSGSYNEQFF.

A single count supports this clone. The chain combines TRBV5-6 with TRBJ2-1, with D tentatively TRBD1 (5 bases). The ends were cut back, 0 bases at V and 11 bases at J, with 9 bases in the middle. CDR1 and CDR2 (germline): SGHDT, YYEEEE. The CDR3 runs to 12 residues. CDR3 in amino acids: CASSLGQGQQFF. The DNA for the CDR3 is TGTGCCAGCAGCTTGGGGCAGGGTCAGCAGTTCTTC.

The V and J genes are TRBV4-1 and TRBJ2-5, with TRBD1 identical over 10 bases. After removal of 2 bases from V and 5 bases from J, the junction contained 8 bases not matched to a gene. The length of the CDR3 is 16 residues. The V gene's germline CDR1 is MGHRA and CDR2 YSYEKL. CDR3 nucleotides: TGCGCCAGCAGCCAAATGCCGGGACAGGGGTGGGAGACCCAGTACTTC. This encodes CASSQMPGQGWETQYF.

This chain uses TRBV4-1 with TRBJ2-7, with 8 nucleotides matching TRBD2. The V and J ends lost 0 bases and 2 bases, in that order; junction bases with no gene match: 3. The CDR3 sequence is 15 residues long. CDR1 MGHRA and CDR2 YSYEKL come from the germline V gene. In nucleotides, the CDR3 is TGCGCCAGCAGCCAAGATAACGGGAGGGCCTACGAGCAGTACTTC. Protein sequence: CASSQDNGRAYEQYF.

The rearrangement joins TRBV10-2 to TRBJ2-4, with D possibly being TRBD1 or TRBD2 (5 bases each). Trimming left V 6 bases short and J 6 bases short, with 15 bases between. The CDR3 is 14 residues long. The germline V gene encodes CDR1 WSHSY and CDR2 SAAADI. The CDR3 protein is CASSLGPPGNIQYF. CDR3 DNA: TGCGCCAGCAGCTTGGGACCCCCGGGAAACATTCAGTACTTC.

This clone was counted only a few times. The V gene is TRBV4-1, the J gene TRBJ1-4, with 8 bases that match TRBD1. The CDR3 length is 17 residues. Germline V gene data show CDR1 as MGHRA and CDR2 as YSYEKL. V lost 1 base to trimming and J lost 4 bases; unmatched junction nucleotides: 8. The CDR3 DNA is TGCGCCAGCAGCCAAGTGACAGGGGTTGGCCTTAATGAAAAACTGTTTTTT. This sequence encodes CASSQVTGVGLNEKLFF.

In DNA, the CDR3 is TGCGCCAGCAGCTTGTCACAAAAGAACACTGAAGCTTTCTTT. This codes for CASSLSQKNTEAFF. This chain links TRBV5-1 with TRBJ1-1; D is undetermined. V was cut by 1 base and J by 1 base, with 8 bases left in between. Germline loops: CDR1 SGHRS, CDR2 YFSETQ. The CDR3 contains 14 residues.

The chain recombines TRBV21-1 with TRBJ2-1; TRBD2, as called in the table, went unchecked against the DNA. TRBV21-1 is an annotated pseudogene. The CDR3 has 17 residues. CDR3 sequence reads: CASSTRLAGVSYNEQFF. The CDR3 nucleotides read TGTGCCAGCAGCACCCGACTAGCGGGAGTATCCTACAATGAGCAGTTCTTC.

The chain joins TRBV27 to TRBJ2-5; TRBD1 aligns across 7 bases. This CDR3 contains 13 residues. Germline CDR1 MNHEY, CDR2 SMNVEV (reference sequence). V dropped 5 bases and J dropped 4; count of bases not matched to a gene: 4. This CDR3 reads CASSPTGIETQYF. The CDR3 DNA reads TGTGCCAGCAGTCCGACAGGGATAGAGACCCAGTACTTC.

The chain recombines TRBV11-2 with TRBJ2-2; the D gene is possibly TRBD1 (6 bases). V lost 3 bases, J lost 3 bases, and 14 bases lay in between. The CDR3 runs to 16 residues. Germline V gene data show CDR1 as SGHAT and CDR2 as FQNNGV. The CDR3: CASSLVTQGDTGELFF. Here the CDR3 DNA reads TGTGCCAGCAGCTTGGTAACACAGGGTGACACCGGGGAGCTGTTTTTT.